A selection of T cell receptor beta chains follows, all from one sample in a study of T-cell memory formation after mild COVID-19. TCRdb recomputed calls from the 5' RACE reads with MiXCR, one row per CDR3 protein. The data contain approximately 260,000 distinct CDR3 sequences, more than 15% of them singletons. The sample consisted of PBMCs or a T cell subset sorted from them (not recorded which). The receptors were gathered from a man aged 18 to 29 who had mild COVID-19 (a few samples of this study predate the infection). Cell type and time point are not known. Both conserved end residues are part of each CDR3. Fields, in order: clone size, V gene, D gene, J gene, CDR3 protein, CDR3 DNA. D genes are given only for firm matches. Clone size, where shown, is once, few, many, or a class for clones that have expanded.

abundance: NA; v_gene: TRBV25-1; d_gene: TRBD1; j_gene: TRBJ1-2; CDR3aa: CASSWGQGSGYTF; CDR3nt: TGTGCCAGCAGTTGGGGACAGGGGTCTGGCTACACCTTC
abundance: NA; v_gene: TRBV5-1; d_gene: NA; j_gene: TRBJ1-5; CDR3aa: CASTPVGGSNQPQHF; CDR3nt: TGCGCCAGCACCCCAGTTGGGGGGAGCAATCAGCCCCAGCATTTT
abundance: NA; v_gene: TRBV3-1; d_gene: NA; j_gene: TRBJ1-5; CDR3aa: CASSQEPRDQPQHF; CDR3nt: TGTGCCAGCAGCCAGGAACCCAGGGATCAGCCCCAGCATTTT
abundance: few; v_gene: TRBV4-2; d_gene: NA; j_gene: TRBJ2-3; CDR3aa: CASSQDFDGTQYF; CDR3nt: TGTGCCAGCAGCCAAGATTTTGACGGTACGCAGTATTTT
abundance: NA; v_gene: TRBV7-8; d_gene: NA; j_gene: TRBJ2-3; CDR3aa: CASSLQRTVGDTQYF; CDR3nt: TGTGCCAGCAGCCTACAAAGGACAGTAGGAGATACGCAGTATTTT
abundance: NA; v_gene: TRBV11-2; d_gene: TRBD2; j_gene: TRBJ2-5; CDR3aa: CASSLWASGEETQYF; CDR3nt: TGTGCCAGCAGCTTATGGGCTAGCGGGGAGGAGACCCAGTACTTC
abundance: few; v_gene: TRBV10-3; d_gene: NA; j_gene: TRBJ2-6; CDR3aa: CAISDRAGANVLTF; CDR3nt: TGTGCCATCAGTGACAGGGCTGGGGCCAACGTCCTGACTTTC
abundance: NA; v_gene: TRBV10-3; d_gene: NA; j_gene: TRBJ2-7; CDR3aa: CAISKSYEQYF; CDR3nt: TGTGCCATCAGTAAGTCCTACGAGCAGTACTTC
abundance: few; v_gene: TRBV6-5; d_gene: TRBD1; j_gene: TRBJ1-2; CDR3aa: CASSYGQGNYGYTF; CDR3nt: TGTGCCAGCAGTTACGGACAGGGGAACTATGGCTACACCTTC
abundance: NA; v_gene: TRBV7-3; d_gene: NA; j_gene: TRBJ2-1; CDR3aa: CASSQRGFEQFF; CDR3nt: TGTGCCAGCAGCCAACGAGGGTTTGAGCAGTTCTTC
abundance: NA; v_gene: TRBV6-5; d_gene: TRBD1; j_gene: TRBJ1-6; CDR3aa: CASSYYAGTGIYNSPLHF; CDR3nt: TGTGCCAGCAGTTACTACGCCGGGACAGGCATCTATAATTCACCCCTCCACTTT
abundance: NA; v_gene: TRBV7-3; d_gene: NA; j_gene: TRBJ2-2; CDR3aa: CASSLNSRANTGELFF; CDR3nt: TGTGCCAGCAGCTTAAATTCCAGGGCGAACACCGGGGAGCTGTTTTTT
abundance: NA; v_gene: TRBV3-1; d_gene: NA; j_gene: TRBJ2-2; CDR3aa: CASSPRRRTNTGELFF; CDR3nt: TGTGCCAGCAGCCCGCGTCGGAGGACGAACACCGGGGAGCTGTTTTTT
abundance: few; v_gene: TRBV7-9; d_gene: NA; j_gene: TRBJ2-7; CDR3aa: CASSLTAGGASEQYF; CDR3nt: TGTGCCAGCAGCTTAACTGCTGGGGGAGCAAGTGAGCAGTACTTC
abundance: few; v_gene: TRBV6-2/TRBV6-3; d_gene: TRBD1; j_gene: TRBJ1-1; CDR3aa: CASSYWGQTEAFF; CDR3nt: TGTGCCAGCAGTTACTGGGGACAGACTGAAGCTTTCTTT
abundance: NA; v_gene: TRBV25-1; d_gene: NA; j_gene: TRBJ1-5; CDR3aa: CASFPTGLNQPQHF; CDR3nt: TGTGCCAGTTTCCCAACGGGGCTCAATCAGCCCCAGCATTTT
abundance: few; v_gene: TRBV27; d_gene: NA; j_gene: TRBJ2-1; CDR3aa: CASSQQGLYPDEQFF; CDR3nt: TGTGCCAGCAGTCAACAGGGTCTCTACCCCGATGAGCAGTTCTTC
abundance: few; v_gene: TRBV6-6; d_gene: NA; j_gene: TRBJ1-1; CDR3aa: CASSLGLRAEAFF; CDR3nt: TGTGCCAGCAGCCTCGGACTCCGCGCTGAAGCTTTCTTT
abundance: few; v_gene: TRBV5-1; d_gene: NA; j_gene: TRBJ2-1; CDR3aa: CASSGVDLGEQFF; CDR3nt: TGCGCCAGCAGCGGGGTGGATTTGGGTGAGCAGTTCTTC
abundance: few; v_gene: TRBV4-3; d_gene: NA; j_gene: TRBJ2-5; CDR3aa: CASSSGLEMSRETQYF; CDR3nt: TGCGCCAGCAGCTCAGGCCTAGAAATGTCTCGAGAGACCCAGTACTTC
abundance: NA; v_gene: TRBV7-3; d_gene: NA; j_gene: TRBJ2-2; CDR3aa: CASSPLGSGPLNTGELFF; CDR3nt: TGTGCCAGCAGCCCCCTGGGCTCGGGACCGCTGAACACCGGGGAGCTGTTTTTT
abundance: few; v_gene: TRBV6-2/TRBV6-3; d_gene: NA; j_gene: TRBJ1-1; CDR3aa: CASSYNSGREANTEAFF; CDR3nt: TGTGCCAGCAGTTACAACTCCGGCCGGGAAGCGAACACTGAAGCTTTCTTT
abundance: NA; v_gene: TRBV7-2; d_gene: TRBD2; j_gene: TRBJ2-1; CDR3aa: CASSLQAGDRNEQFF; CDR3nt: TGTGCCAGCAGCTTACAAGCGGGGGACCGCAATGAGCAGTTCTTC
abundance: few; v_gene: TRBV18; d_gene: NA; j_gene: TRBJ1-1; CDR3aa: CASSPNQGTNTEAFF; CDR3nt: TGTGCCAGCTCTCCAAACCAGGGTACGAACACTGAAGCTTTCTTT
abundance: NA; v_gene: TRBV6-2/TRBV6-3; d_gene: TRBD1; j_gene: TRBJ1-1; CDR3aa: CASSYKTGATEAFF; CDR3nt: TGTGCCAGCAGTTACAAGACAGGGGCCACTGAAGCTTTCTTT
abundance: few; v_gene: TRBV20-1; d_gene: NA; j_gene: TRBJ1-4; CDR3aa: CSVYRAANEKLFF; CDR3nt: TGCAGTGTTTATAGGGCTGCTAATGAAAAACTGTTTTTT
abundance: once; v_gene: TRBV18; d_gene: NA; j_gene: TRBJ1-1; CDR3aa: CASSPVSMNTEAFF; CDR3nt: TGTGCCAGCTCACCAGTGAGCATGAACACTGAAGCTTTCTTT
abundance: few; v_gene: TRBV5-1; d_gene: TRBD1; j_gene: TRBJ1-4; CDR3aa: CASKPGQGDEKLFF; CDR3nt: TGCGCCAGCAAGCCGGGACAGGGGGACGAAAAACTGTTTTTT
abundance: NA; v_gene: TRBV20-1; d_gene: NA; j_gene: TRBJ2-5; CDR3aa: CSAERGIQYF; CDR3nt: TGCAGTGCCGAAAGGGGGATCCAGTACTTC
abundance: NA; v_gene: TRBV19; d_gene: TRBD1; j_gene: TRBJ1-1; CDR3aa: CASRTQGAARVAFF; CDR3nt: TGTGCCAGTAGGACCCAGGGGGCCGCGAGGGTAGCTTTCTTT
abundance: many; v_gene: TRBV7-9; d_gene: NA; j_gene: TRBJ2-4; CDR3aa: CASSLELDRNIQYF; CDR3nt: TGTGCCAGCAGCTTAGAGTTGGACCGAAACATTCAGTACTTC
abundance: NA; v_gene: TRBV25-1; d_gene: NA; j_gene: TRBJ2-1; CDR3aa: CASTRAGRGGEQFF; CDR3nt: TGTGCCAGCACTCGCGCCGGGCGGGGTGGTGAGCAGTTCTTC
abundance: NA; v_gene: TRBV7-2; d_gene: NA; j_gene: TRBJ1-4; CDR3aa: CASSLFGTNEKLFF; CDR3nt: TGTGCCAGCAGCTTATTTGGAACTAATGAAAAACTGTTTTTT
abundance: few; v_gene: TRBV7-3; d_gene: NA; j_gene: TRBJ1-5; CDR3aa: CASSLSNNQPQHF; CDR3nt: TGTGCCAGCAGCTTAAGTAACAATCAGCCCCAGCATTTT
abundance: many; v_gene: TRBV20-1; d_gene: NA; j_gene: TRBJ2-1; CDR3aa: CSAREYSLNNEQFF; CDR3nt: TGCAGTGCTAGAGAATACAGCCTCAACAATGAGCAGTTCTTC
abundance: few; v_gene: TRBV11-2; d_gene: NA; j_gene: TRBJ2-6; CDR3aa: CASSLDVWATRGSGANVLTF; CDR3nt: TGTGCCAGCAGCTTAGATGTTTGGGCGACGCGGGGCTCTGGGGCCAACGTCCTGACTTTC
abundance: few; v_gene: TRBV11-2; d_gene: NA; j_gene: TRBJ2-4; CDR3aa: CASSSRGATAKNIQYF; CDR3nt: TGTGCCAGCAGCTCAAGGGGGGCGACAGCCAAAAACATTCAGTACTTC
abundance: many; v_gene: TRBV4-3; d_gene: TRBD1; j_gene: TRBJ2-5; CDR3aa: CASSQGVTGGSPNQETQYF; CDR3nt: TGCGCCAGCAGCCAGGGAGTGACAGGGGGTTCACCGAATCAAGAGACCCAGTACTTC
abundance: few; v_gene: TRBV7-8; d_gene: NA; j_gene: TRBJ2-3; CDR3aa: CASDSLGPPDTQYF; CDR3nt: TGTGCCAGCGACTCACTAGGCCCCCCAGATACGCAGTATTTT
abundance: NA; v_gene: TRBV7-2; d_gene: NA; j_gene: TRBJ1-1; CDR3aa: CASSLGSALGTEAFF; CDR3nt: TGTGCCAGCAGCTTAGGTTCGGCTTTGGGCACTGAAGCTTTCTTT
abundance: NA; v_gene: TRBV20-1; d_gene: TRBD2; j_gene: TRBJ2-1; CDR3aa: CSAKKGGGSYNEQFF; CDR3nt: TGCAGTGCGAAGAAAGGCGGGGGTTCGTACAATGAGCAGTTCTTC
abundance: few; v_gene: TRBV6-6; d_gene: TRBD2; j_gene: TRBJ2-3; CDR3aa: CASSYSGSGVDTQYF; CDR3nt: TGTGCCAGCAGTTACTCGGGTAGCGGGGTAGATACGCAGTATTTT
abundance: few; v_gene: TRBV5-1; d_gene: NA; j_gene: TRBJ2-2; CDR3aa: CASSLVQTGELFF; CDR3nt: TGCGCCAGCAGCTTGGTACAGACCGGGGAGCTGTTTTTT
abundance: NA; v_gene: TRBV6-2/TRBV6-3; d_gene: NA; j_gene: TRBJ1-2; CDR3aa: CASSSFTETYGYTF; CDR3nt: TGTGCCAGCAGCAGCTTTACAGAGACCTATGGCTACACCTTC
abundance: once; v_gene: TRBV20-1; d_gene: TRBD2; j_gene: TRBJ2-1; CDR3aa: CSATLRASGYNEQFF; CDR3nt: TGCAGTGCTACCCTCCGGGCTAGCGGATACAATGAGCAGTTCTTC
abundance: few; v_gene: TRBV15; d_gene: TRBD1; j_gene: TRBJ1-5; CDR3aa: CATKDREIYSNQPQHF; CDR3nt: TGTGCCACCAAGGACAGGGAGATTTATAGCAATCAGCCCCAGCATTTT
abundance: NA; v_gene: TRBV12-3/TRBV12-4; d_gene: TRBD2; j_gene: TRBJ2-5; CDR3aa: CASTRETSGGWWETQYF; CDR3nt: TGTGCCAGCACCCGGGAGACTAGCGGGGGCTGGTGGGAGACCCAGTACTTC
abundance: NA; v_gene: TRBV5-1; d_gene: NA; j_gene: TRBJ2-2; CDR3aa: CASSLLYTNTGELFF; CDR3nt: TGCGCCAGCAGCTTGTTATACACGAACACCGGGGAGCTGTTTTTT
abundance: many; v_gene: TRBV7-3; d_gene: NA; j_gene: TRBJ2-1; CDR3aa: CASSLGPGQVYNEQFF; CDR3nt: TGTGCCAGCAGCCTTGGCCCCGGGCAGGTCTACAATGAGCAGTTCTTC
abundance: NA; v_gene: TRBV7-2; d_gene: NA; j_gene: TRBJ2-5; CDR3aa: CARSQTLALGTQYF; CDR3nt: TGTGCCAGAAGCCAAACACTGGCCCTGGGGACCCAGTACTTC
abundance: once; v_gene: TRBV20-1; d_gene: TRBD2; j_gene: TRBJ2-1; CDR3aa: CSARVAGRPRGLVSADSYNEQFF; CDR3nt: TGCAGTGCTAGAGTGGCGGGACGGCCTAGGGGACTAGTGTCGGCCGACTCCTACAATGAGCAGTTCTTC
abundance: NA; v_gene: TRBV5-1; d_gene: TRBD1; j_gene: TRBJ2-7; CDR3aa: CASSRMDRYEQYF; CDR3nt: TGCGCCAGCAGCAGAATGGACAGGTACGAGCAGTACTTC
abundance: few; v_gene: TRBV2; d_gene: NA; j_gene: TRBJ2-7; CDR3aa: CASGLTYEQYF; CDR3nt: TGTGCCAGCGGACTTACCTACGAGCAGTACTTC
abundance: NA; v_gene: TRBV18; d_gene: NA; j_gene: TRBJ2-5; CDR3aa: CASSPNSRGLSLETQYF; CDR3nt: TGTGCCAGCTCACCTAACTCCAGGGGATTGAGTCTAGAGACCCAGTACTTC
abundance: NA; v_gene: TRBV6-5; d_gene: TRBD1; j_gene: TRBJ1-6; CDR3aa: CASSSQGSHLHF; CDR3nt: TGTGCCAGCAGTTCACAGGGGAGTCACCTCCACTTT